This T cell receptor beta chain is from a study of blood T cell repertoires in COVID-19. V gave up 5 bases and J gave up 5 bases, with 19 bases separating them. CDR1 SGHVS and CDR2 FQNEAQ come from the germline V gene. The CDR3 length is 16 residues. Assay used: immunoSEQ multiplex PCR; TCRdb lists only in-frame clones, some missing. Seen here are about 55,000 clones, almost 85% observed once, and the top ten hold 9.5% to 15%. The sample was peripheral blood. The TCR originated in a human donor in a cohort sampled during active COVID-19. The rearrangement joins TRBV7-8 to TRBJ2-1, with D maybe TRBD1 (6 bases). The CDR3 sequence: CASSSKQGISHNEQFF. The CDR3 nucleotides read TGTGCCAGCAGCAGCAAACAGGGAATATCCCACAATGAGCAGTTCTTC.